This T cell receptor beta chain was observed in a study of T cell repertoires in cytomegalovirus infection. Across the whole study: Both a matching HLA type and CMV infection were indicated by public TCR beta signatures.

Trimming shortened V by 0 bases and J by 5 bases, and 17 bases separated the two germline ends. Germline V gene data show CDR1 as MNHEY and CDR2 as SVGEGT. There are 17 residues in the CDR3. From the reads, TCRdb called clonotypes with MiXCR, one entry per CDR3 protein. The sample lists 630,000 or so distinct CDR3 sequences, 24% occurring once. General study findings and limits: Within the response measured ex vivo, HLA-C-restricted CMV-specific TCR beta clonotypes were dominant. CMV carriers having the relevant HLA were flagged by cumulative public TCR beta family frequency.

This clonotype was seen a few times. The antigen is undetermined. The sequence was collected from a human donor in good health (CMV status not recorded). Some clones in this sample may be carry-over from other donors' samples. What was sequenced was CD8+ T cells from PBMCs. The V gene is TRBV6-2 or TRBV6-3, the J gene TRBJ2-1, with a tentative D call TRBD2 (6 bases). In DNA form, the CDR3 reads TGTGCCAGCAGTTACTCGGGGCGGGGAGGTGGCCACAATGAGCAGTTCTTC. It codes for CASSYSGRGGGHNEQFF.